These T cell receptor beta chains were read from a single sample in a study of CDR3 diversity in severe acne. MiXCR was run by TCRdb on the PCR reads, yielding one entry per CDR3 protein. The table records over 85,000 distinct CDR3 sequences, roughly half of them present only once. Specimen: blood. Source of these receptors: a male donor with acne. CDR3s leave out the opening cysteine and the closing phenylalanine or tryptophan. Part of the rows lack a size; the others show once, few, many or a class for expanded clones.

v_call	clone_size	j_call	cdr3_aa
TRBV29-1	NA	TRBJ2-7	SVWTSGSSYEQY
TRBV29-1	NA	TRBJ2-3	SVVPSASTDTQY
TRBV12-3/TRBV12-4	NA	TRBJ2-2	ASTVGQGLTGELF
TRBV15	many	TRBJ2-5	ATSLDRGFQETQY
TRBV28	NA	TRBJ1-1	ASNRQGYTEAF
TRBV19	many	TRBJ1-1	ASSPDFLRATEAF
TRBV6-6	once	TRBJ1-1	ASSYQQEKMRNTEAF
TRBV7-9	NA	TRBJ2-1	ASSPPGGDDEQF
TRBV29-1	many	TRBJ1-5	SVEVDGTGGNQPQH
TRBV6-1	NA	TRBJ2-7	ASSEDLAGAEQY
TRBV15	once	TRBJ2-3	ATSREGDRGTGEADTQY
TRBV11-1	many	TRBJ2-1	ASSSGTSGTYEQF
TRBV5-1	NA	TRBJ1-2	ASSLEQGNYGYT
TRBV20-1	NA	TRBJ2-5	SARSSGQETQY
TRBV29-1	NA	TRBJ2-6	SVEAGPGANVLT
TRBV9	NA	TRBJ1-2	ASSVGYVEGYT
TRBV11-2	many	TRBJ2-5	ASSSGTGRSMETQY
TRBV5-1	many	TRBJ2-7	ASSLDGEAYEQY
TRBV15	NA	TRBJ2-7	ATSKEIGAYEQY
TRBV12-3/TRBV12-4	NA	TRBJ2-7	ASSLAESEQY
TRBV7-9	NA	NA	ASSHGGHYEQY
TRBV9	NA	TRBJ1-1	ASSLIRDSGFQGGTEAF
TRBV7-9	NA	TRBJ2-7	ASSLVRSGSSYEQY
TRBV6-6	few	TRBJ2-6	ASSRGTSGRYGANVLT
TRBV13	many	TRBJ1-1	ASSPGHVETEAF
TRBV11-3	many	TRBJ2-1	ASSSGLAGGRDEQF
TRBV10-2	NA	TRBJ1-6	ASSPTIYYNSPLH
TRBV7-9	medium-sized	TRBJ2-1	AIRDILVNEQF
TRBV4-1	NA	TRBJ2-6	ASSQERENVLT
TRBV7-9	few	TRBJ2-5	ASSLVIPQETQY
TRBV14	NA	TRBJ2-1	ASSRLAGEYNEQF
TRBV24-1	many	TRBJ2-1	ATSGTREGAAKDRHSSEQF
TRBV30	NA	TRBJ2-7	AGDGGSYEQY
TRBV7-2	once	TRBJ1-2	ASSLNSVPFRVAIFLCANYGYT
TRBV7-6	many	TRBJ2-1	ASSLASGFFHNEQF
TRBV7-8	NA	TRBJ1-2	ASSLTSYIDYGYT
TRBV29-1	NA	TRBJ2-2	SVTGTNTGELF
TRBV12-3/TRBV12-4	many	TRBJ1-2	ASSPQLTGTYGYT
TRBV7-8	NA	TRBJ2-7	ASSRLAGVLDEQY
TRBV2	many	TRBJ1-5	ATKPQTGQGNQPQH
TRBV2	NA	TRBJ1-2	ATPPDRANYGYT
TRBV6-2/TRBV6-3	many	TRBJ2-1	ATRYSGAWDEQF
TRBV28	NA	TRBJ1-1	ASSFRRRRNTEAF
TRBV24-1	many	TRBJ2-3	ATSDPTGRGDTQY
TRBV19	NA	TRBJ1-2	ASSMWLRGRGYT
TRBV6-5	many	TRBJ2-1	ASRRAGEDEQF